This TCR beta chain was captured by sequencing in a study of blood T cell repertoires in COVID-19. Study-level information: Sites across the United States, Italy and Spain contributed samples from acute and convalescent COVID-19. PBMCs, B-cell-depleted T cells, or T cells were the source of the cDNA or gDNA that made up the material.

Per the original data handling: Estimated nucleated cell counts came from reference gene primer amplification. Only in-frame clones appear in the TCRdb table, and some are missing; sequencing was by immunoSEQ multiplex PCR. V, J and clone size derive from that table, while D and trimming were established from the DNA sequence. The data contain 250,000 to 350,000 clones, around 83% of them singletons. CDR3 size: 15 residues. With 4 bases clipped from V and 5 bases from J, the junction kept 7 bases outside the gene matches. The germline V gene encodes CDR1 SGHNT and CDR2 YYREEE (reference sequence). The clonotype was recovered from a woman aged 50 to 60 with acute or convalescent COVID-19. The rearrangement joins TRBV5-4 to TRBJ2-7, with TRBD2 identical over 12 bases. The source material was peripheral blood. DNA of the CDR3: TGTGCCAGCAGCCTGAGGACTAGCGGGATGGACGAGCAGTACTTC. Translation gives CASSLRTSGMDEQYF. Filled out from reference TRBV5-4 and TRBJ2-7, the complete variable domain reads ETGVTQSPTHLIKTRGQQVTLRCSSQSGHNTVSWYQQALGQGPQFIFQYYREEENGRGNFPPRFSGLQFPNYSSELNVNALELDDSALYLCASSLRTSGMDEQYFGPGTRLTVT.